The rows below give T cell receptor beta chains drawn from one sample of a study of blood T cell repertoires in COVID-19. This table comes from immunoSEQ multiplex PCR, and its TCRdb copy is limited to in-frame clones, with some not included. The profile shows about 210,000 clones, around nine tenths of them singletons. Sequencing input: peripheral blood. All receptors come from a man in his 60s who had recovered from COVID-19. The CDR3 runs from the conserved cysteine through the conserved F or W. D genes are given only for firm matches. A clone size is listed for some rows: how often the clone was seen (once, few, many), or a class if it is expanded.

abundance	v_gene	d_gene	j_gene	CDR3aa	CDR3nt
.	TRBV27	.	TRBJ2-3	CASSLLQGTGTDTQYF	TGTGCCAGCAGTTTATTGCAGGGGACGGGCACAGATACGCAGTATTTT
.	TRBV5-4	TRBD1	TRBJ2-7	CASSMGQGTSYEQYF	TGTGCCAGCAGCATGGGACAGGGGACCTCCTACGAGCAGTACTTC
.	TRBV28	.	TRBJ2-7	CASSSSSSRPYEQYF	TGTGCCAGCAGTTCTTCTAGCAGCCGGCCATACGAGCAGTACTTC
.	TRBV2	.	TRBJ2-1	CASNPQGQGNEQFF	TGTGCCAGCAACCCCCAGGGGCAGGGCAATGAGCAGTTCTTC
.	TRBV11-3	TRBD2	TRBJ2-7	CASSLISGSYEQYF	TGTGCCAGCAGCTTAATAAGCGGGAGCTACGAGCAGTACTTC
once	TRBV27	TRBD1	TRBJ2-7	CASSSQNPTGVVYEQYF	TGTGCCAGCAGTTCCCAAAACCCTACAGGGGTAGTATACGAGCAGTACTTC
few	TRBV5-4	TRBD1	TRBJ1-4	CASSLQGASEKLFF	TGTGCCAGCAGCTTACAGGGGGCGAGCGAAAAACTGTTTTTT
.	TRBV5-1	TRBD1	TRBJ1-5	CASSAGQGSNQPQHF	TGCGCCAGCAGCGCCGGACAGGGAAGCAATCAGCCCCAGCATTTT
.	TRBV19	TRBD2	TRBJ2-4	CASSSREGNIQYF	TGTGCCAGTAGTAGCAGGGAGGGAAACATTCAGTACTTC
.	TRBV6-1	TRBD2	TRBJ2-1	CASSPREGRSNEQFF	TGTGCCAGCAGTCCGCGGGAGGGCCGGAGTAATGAGCAGTTCTTC
few	TRBV6-5	.	TRBJ2-7	CASKIGGGFFYEQYF	TGTGCCAGCAAGATTGGGGGCGGGTTCTTTTACGAGCAGTACTTC
.	TRBV30	TRBD1	TRBJ1-4	CAWSLTGGTNEKLFF	TGTGCCTGGAGTTTAACAGGGGGGACTAATGAAAAACTGTTTTTT
.	TRBV2	TRBD1	TRBJ1-5	CASSPDRGNQPQHF	TGTGCCAGCAGTCCCGACAGGGGGAATCAGCCCCAGCATTTT
few	TRBV19	TRBD1	TRBJ2-3	CASQAGTGSIDTQYF	TGTGCCAGTCAGGCCGGGACAGGGAGTATCGATACGCAGTATTTT
.	TRBV4-3	TRBD1	TRBJ1-6	CASSLTTGIGSPLHF	TGCGCCAGCAGCCTGACGACAGGGATTGGTTCACCCCTCCACTTT
.	TRBV6-1	TRBD1	TRBJ1-5	CASSEVDRRNQPQHF	TGTGCCAGCAGTGAAGTGGACAGGCGTAATCAGCCCCAGCATTTT
.	TRBV3-1/TRBV3-2	TRBD2	TRBJ2-1	CASSQGTSGSNEQFF	TGTGCCAGCAGCCAAGGGACTAGCGGGAGCAATGAGCAGTTCTTC
.	TRBV7-2	.	TRBJ2-4	CASSSGGAAKNIQYF	TGTGCCAGCAGCTCCGGGGGAGCGGCCAAAAACATTCAGTACTTC
.	TRBV4-3	.	TRBJ2-3	CASSQVGWKTDTQYF	TGCGCCAGCAGCCAAGTGGGCTGGAAAACAGATACGCAGTATTTT
.	TRBV5-4	.	TRBJ2-3	CASSNPGTLSTDTQYF	TGTGCCAGCAGTAACCCCGGGACTCTTAGCACAGATACGCAGTATTTT
.	TRBV7-9	.	TRBJ2-6	CASSFSGVTVGANVLTF	TGTGCCAGCAGCTTTAGCGGAGTGACAGTTGGGGCCAACGTCCTGACTTTC
once	TRBV28	TRBD2	TRBJ2-7	CASNSAGGKSEQYF	TGTGCCAGCAACTCCGCGGGGGGGAAGTCCGAGCAGTACTTC
.	TRBV12-5	.	TRBJ1-5	CASRGGGNQPQHF	TGTGCTAGTCGCGGGGGGGGCAATCAGCCCCAGCATTTT
.	TRBV25-1	.	TRBJ1-2	CASSEYSWGYTF	TGTGCCAGCAGTGAGTACTCGTGGGGCTACACCTTC
.	TRBV27	.	TRBJ1-2	CASSFSGAIYGYTF	TGTGCCAGCAGTTTTTCAGGGGCAATATATGGCTACACCTTC
.	TRBV28	.	TRBJ1-2	CASSPRGYGYTF	TGTGCCAGCAGCCCCCGGGGCTATGGCTACACCTTC
.	TRBV27	TRBD1	TRBJ2-7	CASSLSRGQTYEQYF	TGTGCCAGCAGTTTGTCGAGGGGACAGACCTACGAGCAGTACTTC
few	TRBV6-5	.	TRBJ1-4	CASNGGATNEKLFF	TGTGCCAGCAATGGAGGGGCAACTAATGAAAAACTGTTTTTT
.	TRBV6-5	TRBD1	TRBJ1-1	CASGTDGGATEAFF	TGTGCCAGCGGGACAGACGGTGGGGCGACTGAAGCTTTCTTT
few	TRBV5-6	.	TRBJ1-6	CASSWESSYNSPLHF	TGTGCCAGCAGCTGGGAGAGCTCCTATAATTCACCCCTCCACTTT
.	TRBV19	TRBD1	TRBJ1-1	CASSAGTGWNTEAFF	TGTGCCAGTAGTGCCGGGACAGGTTGGAACACTGAAGCTTTCTTT
.	TRBV28	.	TRBJ2-7	CASSLGAGGWGYF	TGTGCCAGCAGTTTAGGGGCCGGCGGTTGGGGGTACTTC
.	TRBV11-2	.	TRBJ1-4	CASSLGQTNEKLFF	TGTGCCAGCAGCTTAGGACAGACTAATGAAAAACTGTTTTTT
.	TRBV19	.	TRBJ1-1	CASSIIPGTLPGNTEAFF	TGTGCCAGTAGTATAATACCAGGGACTTTGCCAGGGAACACTGAAGCTTTCTTT
.	TRBV28	TRBD1	TRBJ1-2	CASSFTGGKAGYTF	TGTGCCAGCAGTTTTACAGGGGGCAAGGCTGGCTACACCTTC
.	TRBV7-2	.	TRBJ1-5	CATGVSGNQPQHF	TGTGCCACCGGGGTGTCGGGCAATCAGCCCCAGCATTTT
.	TRBV11-2	TRBD1	TRBJ1-2	CASSLGRGQDLGYTF	TGTGCCAGCAGCTTAGGCAGGGGACAGGATCTTGGCTACACCTTC
.	TRBV21-1	.	TRBJ1-2	CASSKGQGNYGYTF	TGTGCCAGCAGCAAAGGACAGGGAAACTATGGCTACACCTTC
.	TRBV9	TRBD1	TRBJ1-1	CASSLGDRSNTEAFF	TGTGCCAGCAGCCTAGGGGACAGGTCGAACACTGAAGCTTTCTTT
many	TRBV12-3/TRBV12-4	.	TRBJ1-1	CAIRSAGNTEAFF	TGTGCCATAAGGTCGGCGGGAAACACTGAAGCTTTCTTT
.	TRBV3-1/TRBV3-2	TRBD1	TRBJ1-2	CASRGTDRAYGYTF	TGTGCCAGCCGAGGGACCGACAGGGCATATGGCTACACCTTC
.	TRBV6-5	.	TRBJ2-2	CASRPDSANTGELFF	TGTGCCAGCAGACCTGACAGCGCGAACACCGGGGAGCTGTTTTTT
.	TRBV18	.	TRBJ2-5	CASSPRGGAEETQYF	TGTGCCAGCTCACCACGGGGGGGGGCCGAAGAGACCCAGTACTTC
.	TRBV3-1/TRBV3-2	.	TRBJ1-4	CASSLTRIATNEKLFF	TGTGCCAGCAGCCTGACACGAATAGCAACTAATGAAAAACTGTTTTTT
.	TRBV7-3	.	TRBJ1-5	CASSTDQRQPQHF	TGTGCCAGCAGCACCGACCAGCGCCAGCCCCAGCATTTT
once	TRBV18	TRBD2	TRBJ2-1	CASSPDKRTSGMNEQFF	TGTGCCAGCTCACCAGATAAACGAACTAGCGGAATGAATGAGCAGTTCTTC
.	TRBV6-6	TRBD1	TRBJ1-6	CASSLLGQGNSPLHF	TGTGCCAGCAGTTTACTCGGACAGGGAAATTCACCCCTCCACTTT
.	TRBV6-4	.	TRBJ2-2	CPRGRVGTGELFF	TGCCCCAGGGGCAGGGTCGGCACCGGGGAGCTGTTTTTT
.	TRBV5-1	.	TRBJ2-5	CASSFRDRETQYF	TGCGCCAGCAGCTTTCGTGATCGGGAGACCCAGTACTTC
.	TRBV4-3	TRBD1	TRBJ2-3	CASSQGSTGIGDTQYF	TGCGCCAGCAGCCAAGGGTCGACAGGGATAGGGGATACGCAGTATTTT
.	TRBV15	.	TRBJ1-1	CATSRGTLPDTEAFF	TGTGCCACCAGCAGAGGGACATTGCCGGACACTGAAGCTTTCTTT
.	TRBV11-2	.	TRBJ1-4	CASSTPGGVEKLFF	TGTGCCAGCAGCACCCCAGGAGGGGTTGAAAAACTGTTTTTT
.	TRBV30	TRBD1	TRBJ1-2	CAWSYPGTGGYGYTF	TGTGCCTGGAGCTACCCAGGGACAGGGGGCTATGGCTACACCTTC